The rows below give T cell receptor beta chains drawn from one sample of a study of blood T cell repertoires in COVID-19. Measured with immunoSEQ multiplex PCR; TCRdb has only the in-frame clones, and not every one. The sample lists about 100,000 clones, over 75% occurring once. Specimen: peripheral blood. The receptors here all came from a man between 45 and 60 years old with acute or convalescent COVID-19. CDR3s include the opening cysteine and the closing phenylalanine or tryptophan. D genes are given only for firm matches. The size field is filled for only some rows; it gives once, few, many or a size class.

v_call	j_call	clone_size	d_call	cdr3_aa	cdr3_nt
TRBV29-1	TRBJ1-5	.	.	CSVAGADNQPQHF	TGCAGCGTCGCAGGGGCGGACAATCAGCCCCAGCATTTT
TRBV4-1	TRBJ2-1	.	.	CASSQDWRDLRNEQFF	TGCGCCAGCAGCCAAGATTGGCGGGACCTCCGCAATGAGCAGTTCTTC
TRBV6-2/TRBV6-3	TRBJ1-2	.	TRBD1	CASSQPGQGYGYTF	TGTGCCAGCAGCCAACCGGGACAGGGGTATGGCTACACCTTC
TRBV6-2/TRBV6-3	TRBJ1-1	.	TRBD1	CASSYAYRGRETEAFF	TGTGCCAGCAGTTACGCTTACAGGGGGCGCGAGACTGAAGCTTTCTTT
TRBV14	TRBJ1-1	.	.	CASRQTGTMNTEAFF	TGTGCCAGCAGACAGACCGGGACAATGAACACTGAAGCTTTCTTT
TRBV5-1	TRBJ2-3	.	TRBD2	CASSLVAGGARDTDTQYF	TGCGCCAGCAGCTTGGTAGCGGGAGGGGCAAGGGACACAGATACGCAGTATTTT
TRBV19	TRBJ2-2	once	TRBD1	CASNRDRGNTGELFF	TGTGCCAGTAACCGGGACAGGGGAAACACCGGGGAGCTGTTTTTT
TRBV30	TRBJ2-2	.	.	CAWDRGSGELFF	TGTGCCTGGGATCGAGGCTCCGGGGAGCTGTTTTTT
TRBV18	TRBJ2-4	.	.	CASSLRDSGNIQYF	TGTGCCAGCTCACTACGTGATAGCGGAAACATTCAGTACTTC
TRBV19	TRBJ1-1	.	TRBD1	CASSTGTANTEAFF	TGTGCCAGTAGTACCGGGACAGCGAACACTGAAGCTTTCTTT
TRBV30	TRBJ1-6	.	TRBD1	CAWSVGQGASPLHF	TGTGCCTGGAGTGTAGGACAGGGGGCCTCACCCCTCCACTTT
TRBV7-9	TRBJ2-1	.	TRBD1	CASSLAAGTGGTYNEQFF	TGTGCCAGCAGCTTAGCCGCCGGGACAGGGGGAACCTACAATGAGCAGTTCTTC
TRBV14	TRBJ2-7	.	.	CASSQIRGQSYEQYF	TGTGCCAGCAGCCAAATTCGCGGACAGTCCTACGAGCAGTACTTC
TRBV5-1	TRBJ2-1	.	TRBD2	CASSYPSGPYNEQFF	TGCGCCAGCAGCTATCCTAGCGGGCCGTACAATGAGCAGTTCTTC
TRBV24-1	TRBJ2-2	.	.	CATSDFAAGSHGELFF	TGTGCCACCAGTGATTTCGCTGCGGGGTCACACGGGGAGCTGTTTTTT
TRBV14	TRBJ2-6	.	TRBD2	CASSLNSGLAAFLNVLTF	TGTGCCAGCAGCCTAAATTCGGGGCTAGCGGCCTTCCTGAACGTCCTGACTTTC
TRBV6-5	TRBJ1-1	.	.	CASARVGRVRSEAFF	TGTGCCAGCGCCCGTGTTGGGCGAGTTCGTTCTGAAGCTTTCTTT
TRBV9	TRBJ1-2	.	.	CASTNDGEPSYGYTF	TGTGCCAGCACCAATGACGGAGAGCCCTCCTATGGCTACACCTTC
TRBV12-3/TRBV12-4	TRBJ1-1	.	.	CASSFGQNIEAFF	TGTGCCAGCAGTTTCGGACAGAATATTGAAGCTTTCTTT
TRBV7-6	TRBJ1-3	.	.	CASSLVAPRAVSGNTIYF	TGTGCCAGCAGCTTAGTGGCCCCGCGGGCCGTCTCTGGAAACACCATATATTTT
TRBV19	TRBJ2-1	.	.	CASTGRFYNEQFF	TGTGCCAGTACTGGCAGGTTTTACAATGAGCAGTTCTTC
TRBV5-1	TRBJ2-3	.	.	CASSLNQVSTDTQYF	TGCGCCAGCAGCTTGAACCAGGTCAGCACAGATACGCAGTATTTT
TRBV29-1	TRBJ2-4	.	.	CSAEGGGKNIQYF	TGCAGCGCTGAAGGGGGGGGGAAAAACATTCAGTACTTC
TRBV5-4	TRBJ2-3	.	TRBD2	CASSPGTSGRDTQYF	TGTGCCAGCAGCCCCGGGACTAGCGGGAGAGATACGCAGTATTTT
TRBV6-5	TRBJ2-1	.	.	CASSYSLSSVYNEQFF	TGTGCCAGCAGTTACTCTCTTTCCAGCGTATACAATGAGCAGTTCTTC
TRBV30	TRBJ1-6	.	.	CAWRQGNMNSPLHF	TGTGCCTGGAGACAGGGTAATATGAATTCACCCCTCCACTTT
TRBV11-3	TRBJ2-7	.	TRBD2	CASSPSGLGIYEQYF	TGTGCCAGCAGCCCTTCCGGACTAGGAATCTACGAGCAGTACTTC
TRBV4-2	TRBJ2-7	.	TRBD2	CASSQDLGGSPYEQYF	TGTGCCAGCAGCCAAGATCTCGGCGGGAGTCCCTACGAGCAGTACTTC
TRBV2	TRBJ2-3	.	.	CASKEGWSDTQYF	TGTGCCAGCAAGGAGGGCTGGTCAGATACGCAGTATTTT
TRBV21-1	TRBJ1-1	.	.	CASSKGNRGLGTEAFF	TGTGCCAGCAGCAAAGGAAACAGGGGGCTGGGAACTGAAGCTTTCTTT
TRBV4-1	TRBJ1-1	.	.	CASSFGGGMNTEAFF	TGCGCCAGCAGCTTCGGCGGGGGGATGAACACTGAAGCTTTCTTT
TRBV11-2	TRBJ2-1	.	TRBD1	CASSLSGGRYNEQFF	TGTGCCAGCAGCTTGTCAGGGGGCCGCTACAATGAGCAGTTCTTC
TRBV5-1	TRBJ2-5	once	TRBD2	CASSLGLAGGPGREETQYF	TGCGCCAGCAGCTTGGGACTAGCGGGAGGGCCTGGGAGAGAGGAGACCCAGTACTTC
TRBV5-1	TRBJ1-6	.	.	CASSTDPGGEVFSPLHF	TGCGCCAGCAGCACGGACCCAGGAGGGGAGGTTTTTTCACCCCTCCACTTT
TRBV27	TRBJ1-2	once	.	CASSPQAGKNYGYTF	TGTGCCAGCAGTCCGCAGGCTGGAAAAAACTATGGCTACACCTTC
TRBV28	TRBJ2-2	.	.	CASTRGTGELFF	TGTGCCAGCACTCGGGGCACCGGGGAGCTGTTTTTT
TRBV11-3	TRBJ2-1	.	TRBD2	CASSLGDSGAYNEQFF	TGTGCCAGCAGCTTAGGTGATAGCGGGGCCTACAATGAGCAGTTCTTC
TRBV5-1	TRBJ2-7	few	.	CASSLASGKGIRSYEQYF	TGCGCCAGCAGCTTGGCTTCAGGGAAGGGCATCCGCTCCTACGAGCAGTACTTC
TRBV28	TRBJ2-1	.	.	CASSSQSEANNEQFF	TGTGCCAGCAGTAGTCAGTCCGAGGCAAACAATGAGCAGTTCTTC
TRBV5-1	TRBJ2-1	.	TRBD1	CASKPDGAGGNEQFF	TGCGCCAGCAAGCCAGATGGGGCAGGGGGCAATGAGCAGTTCTTC
TRBV7-9	TRBJ2-7	.	TRBD1	CASSSPTGVSYEQYF	TGTGCCAGCAGCTCCCCTACAGGGGTCTCCTACGAGCAGTACTTC
TRBV7-2	TRBJ2-5	.	.	CASSSQETQYF	TGTGCCAGCAGTTCTCAAGAGACCCAGTACTTC
TRBV19	TRBJ1-5	few	TRBD1	CASSIRDSTNQPQHF	TGTGCCAGTAGTATACGGGACAGCACTAATCAGCCCCAGCATTTT
TRBV4-3	TRBJ1-2	.	.	CASSQDLRAGLKGYTF	TGCGCCAGCAGCCAAGATTTGAGGGCAGGCCTTAAGGGCTACACCTTC
TRBV3-1/TRBV3-2	TRBJ2-2	.	TRBD2	CASRGLAGNTGELFF	TGTGCCAGCAGAGGTCTAGCGGGGAACACCGGGGAGCTGTTTTTT
TRBV7-9	TRBJ2-5	.	TRBD2	CASSSRASGILETQYF	TGTGCCAGCAGCTCACGGGCTAGCGGGATATTAGAGACCCAGTACTTC
TRBV6-5	TRBJ2-1	.	TRBD2	CASSYSRSGRFNEQFF	TGTGCCAGCAGTTACTCGAGAAGCGGGAGGTTCAATGAGCAGTTCTTC
TRBV15	TRBJ2-2	once	.	CATSRVGGMNTGELFF	TGTGCCACCAGCAGAGTCGGCGGTATGAACACCGGGGAGCTGTTTTTT
TRBV5-4	TRBJ2-7	few	TRBD2	CASSLVERGNPFYEQYF	TGTGCCAGCAGCTTGGTTGAGCGGGGAAATCCTTTCTACGAGCAGTACTTC
TRBV11-2	TRBJ1-2	.	.	CASSLKMGGYYGYTF	TGTGCCAGCAGCTTAAAAATGGGGGGGTACTATGGCTACACCTTC
TRBV5-4	TRBJ1-3	.	TRBD1	CASSFDQGAAGNTIYF	TGTGCCAGCAGCTTCGATCAGGGGGCAGCTGGAAACACCATATATTTT
TRBV3-1/TRBV3-2	TRBJ2-1	.	TRBD1	CASSPTGQGYNEQFF	TGTGCCAGCAGCCCCACCGGACAGGGCTACAATGAGCAGTTCTTC
TRBV6-4	TRBJ2-1	.	.	CASRQDSYNEQFF	TGTGCCAGCAGACAGGACTCCTACAATGAGCAGTTCTTC
TRBV19	TRBJ1-2	.	TRBD1	CASSIDYSYRGANYGYTF	TGTGCCAGTAGTATAGACTACTCTTACAGGGGAGCTAACTATGGCTACACCTTC
TRBV30	TRBJ2-5	.	.	CAWSDNPGETQYF	TGTGCCTGGAGTGATAACCCAGGGGAGACCCAGTACTTC
TRBV7-2	TRBJ1-2	.	TRBD1	CASSPRGGQGFLNYGYTF	TGTGCCAGCAGCCCCCGGGGGGGACAGGGTTTTCTTAACTATGGCTACACCTTC
TRBV28	TRBJ1-2	.	.	CAGSLVSEYGYTF	TGTGCCGGCAGTTTAGTATCCGAGTATGGCTACACCTTC